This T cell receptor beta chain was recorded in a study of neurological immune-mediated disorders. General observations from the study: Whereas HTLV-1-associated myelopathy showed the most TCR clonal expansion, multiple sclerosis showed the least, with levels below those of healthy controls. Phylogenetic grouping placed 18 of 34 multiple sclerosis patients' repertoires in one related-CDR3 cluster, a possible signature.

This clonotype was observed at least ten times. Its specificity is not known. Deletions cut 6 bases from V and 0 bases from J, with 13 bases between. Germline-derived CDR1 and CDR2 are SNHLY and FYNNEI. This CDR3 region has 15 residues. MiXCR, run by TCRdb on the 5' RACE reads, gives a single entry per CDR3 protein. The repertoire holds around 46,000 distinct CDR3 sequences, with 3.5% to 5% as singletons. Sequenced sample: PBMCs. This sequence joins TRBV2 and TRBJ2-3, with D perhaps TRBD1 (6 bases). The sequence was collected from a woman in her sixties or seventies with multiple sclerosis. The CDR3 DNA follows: TGTGCCAGCAGGGGGCAGGGGCATAGCACAGATACGCAGTATTTT. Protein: CASRGQGHSTDTQYF. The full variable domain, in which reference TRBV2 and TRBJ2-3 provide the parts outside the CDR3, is EPEVTQTPSHQVTQMGQEVILRCVPISNHLYFYWYRQILGQKVEFLVSFYNNEISEKSEIFDDQFSVERPDGSNFTLKIRSTKLEDSAMYFCASRGQGHSTDTQYFGPGTRLTVL.